Listed here is a single T cell receptor beta chain. Its antigen is undetermined. The sample originates from a study of graft-versus-host responses after intestinal transplantation. The germline V gene has CDR1 SQVTM and CDR2 ANQGSEA. V shed 7 bases, J shed 2 bases, and the junction held 9 bases outside the gene matches. This CDR3 comprises 14 residues. Generated by immunoSEQ multiplex PCR, the TCRdb table keeps only in-frame clones and is missing some. The table lists approximately 88,000 clones, approximately 94% of them singletons. General study points: Within allografts, high graft-versus-host to host-versus-graft clonal ratios were seen among patients with graft-donor T cell macrochimerism.

V gene TRBV29-1 combines with J gene TRBJ2-3; 7 bases match TRBD1. The sequence was obtained from a human donor who was the organ donor for an intestinal transplant. Specimen: unstimulated CD4+ T cells sorted from spleen or lymph node cells, collected before transplant. In DNA form, the CDR3 reads TGCAGCGGGATCCCGACAGGGTACACAGATACGCAGTATTTT. Amino acids: CSGIPTGYTDTQYF.